Listed below are T cell receptor beta chains from one sample, sequenced in a study of PD-L1 blockade in urothelial cancer. Using immunoSEQ multiplex PCR, the repertoire was profiled, and TCRdb retains in-frame clones only, with some absent. The table has 95,000 to 100,000 clones, over 75% seen once. Sequenced here: PBMCs, sampled around atezolizumab (anti-PD-L1) treatment. The source is a man between 60 and 75 years old with urothelial cancer. Each CDR3 is given with its conserved first and last residue. D genes are given only for firm matches. The size entry is marked missing in some rows and otherwise reads once, few, many or a size class.

J gene,clone size,V gene,D gene,CDR3 protein,CDR3 DNA
TRBJ2-1,NA,TRBV4-1,TRBD2,CASSQELAEAYNEQFF,TGCGCCAGCAGCCAAGAGCTAGCGGAGGCCTACAATGAGCAGTTCTTC
TRBJ2-3,NA,TRBV5-6,NA,CASSSSTDTQYF,TGTGCCAGCAGCTCGAGCACAGATACGCAGTATTTT
TRBJ1-2,NA,TRBV4-2,NA,CASSQDRSNYGYTF,TGTGCCAGCAGCCAAGACAGATCAAACTATGGCTACACCTTC
TRBJ2-2,few,TRBV7-9,TRBD2,CASSLTSGNTGELFF,TGTGCCAGCAGCCTAACTAGCGGAAACACCGGGGAGCTGTTTTTT
TRBJ2-5,NA,TRBV5-1,NA,CASSLALGVQETQYF,TGCGCCAGCAGCTTGGCCCTAGGGGTCCAAGAGACCCAGTACTTC
TRBJ2-7,NA,TRBV19,NA,CASSTMVTGYDEQYF,TGTGCCAGTAGTACAATGGTAACAGGATACGACGAGCAGTACTTC
TRBJ2-3,NA,TRBV21-1,NA,CASRRAQGIVFGTDTQYF,TGTGCCAGCAGGAGGGCCCAGGGGATCGTCTTTGGCACAGATACGCAGTATTTT
TRBJ2-1,NA,TRBV4-3,TRBD2,CASSAGLAGGHEQFF,TGCGCCAGCAGCGCCGGACTAGCGGGGGGTCATGAGCAGTTCTTC
TRBJ2-6,NA,TRBV10-3,TRBD1,CAINEGQGGPSGANVLTF,TGTGCCATCAATGAGGGACAGGGGGGCCCCTCTGGGGCCAACGTCCTGACTTTC
TRBJ1-6,NA,TRBV6-6,TRBD1,CASSPTGLNSPLHF,TGTGCCAGCTCCCCGACAGGGTTGAATTCACCCCTCCACTTT
TRBJ1-2,NA,TRBV18,TRBD1,CASSPAQGAGYTF,TGTGCCAGCTCACCGGCGCAGGGGGCTGGCTACACCTTC
TRBJ2-3,NA,TRBV19,TRBD1,CASSPLQGFGTDTQYF,TGTGCCAGTAGCCCCCTACAGGGGTTCGGCACAGATACGCAGTATTTT